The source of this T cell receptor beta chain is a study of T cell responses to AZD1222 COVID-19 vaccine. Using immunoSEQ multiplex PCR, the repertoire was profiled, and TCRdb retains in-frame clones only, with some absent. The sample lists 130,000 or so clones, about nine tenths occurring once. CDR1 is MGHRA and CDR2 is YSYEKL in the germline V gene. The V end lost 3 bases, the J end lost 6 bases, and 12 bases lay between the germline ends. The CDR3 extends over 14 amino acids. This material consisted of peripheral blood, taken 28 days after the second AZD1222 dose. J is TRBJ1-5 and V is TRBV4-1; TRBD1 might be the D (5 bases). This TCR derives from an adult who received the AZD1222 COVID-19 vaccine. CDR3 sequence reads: CASSQGHGPQPQHF. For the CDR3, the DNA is TGCGCCAGCAGCCAGGGGCATGGCCCTCAGCCCCAGCATTTT.